The T cell receptor beta chain described here comes from a study of immune evolution from preneoplasia to lung adenocarcinoma. The method was immunoSEQ multiplex PCR; TCRdb's version includes in-frame clones alone and lacks a portion of them. The table lists about 14,000 clones, approximately 80% of them singletons. This clone was counted only a few times. Germline V gene data show CDR1 as MNHEY and CDR2 as SMNVEV (reference sequence). This CDR3 has 11 amino acids. V was cut by 5 bases and J by 11 bases, with 10 bases left in between. The sequenced material came from FFPE minimally invasive lung adenocarcinoma tissue. The clonotype comes from a person aged 70 to 79 with lung adenocarcinoma. The chain recombines TRBV27 with TRBJ2-4, with D perhaps matching TRBD1 (6 bases). The CDR3 sequence: CASSTGKFQYF. In nucleotides, the CDR3 is TGTGCCAGCAGTACAGGGAAATTTCAGTACTTC.